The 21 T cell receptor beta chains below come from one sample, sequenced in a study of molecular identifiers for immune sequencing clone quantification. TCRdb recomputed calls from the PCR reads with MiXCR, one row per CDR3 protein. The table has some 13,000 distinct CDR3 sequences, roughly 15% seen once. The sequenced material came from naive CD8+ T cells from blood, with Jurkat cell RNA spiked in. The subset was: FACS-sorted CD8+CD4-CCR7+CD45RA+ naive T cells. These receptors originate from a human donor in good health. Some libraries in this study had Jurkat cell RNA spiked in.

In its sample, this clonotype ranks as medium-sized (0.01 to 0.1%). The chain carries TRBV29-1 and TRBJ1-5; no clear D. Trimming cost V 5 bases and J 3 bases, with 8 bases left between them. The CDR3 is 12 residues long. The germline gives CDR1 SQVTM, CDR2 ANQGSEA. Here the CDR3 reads CSVRQDNQPQHF. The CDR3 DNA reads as TGCAGCGTTCGGCAGGACAATCAGCCCCAGCATTTT. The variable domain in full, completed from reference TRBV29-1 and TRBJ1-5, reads SAVISQKPSRDICQRGTSLTIQCQVDSQVTMMFWYRQQPGQSLTLIATANQGSEATYESGFVIDKFPISRPNLTFSTLTVSNMSPEDSSIYLCSVRQDNQPQHFGDGTRLSIL.

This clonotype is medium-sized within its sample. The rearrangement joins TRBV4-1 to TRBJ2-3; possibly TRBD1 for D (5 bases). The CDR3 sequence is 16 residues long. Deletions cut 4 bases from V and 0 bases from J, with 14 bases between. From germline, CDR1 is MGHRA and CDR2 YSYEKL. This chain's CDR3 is CASSPIGAVSTDTQYF. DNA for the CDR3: TGCGCCAGCAGCCCGATTGGGGCCGTGAGCACAGATACGCAGTATTTT.

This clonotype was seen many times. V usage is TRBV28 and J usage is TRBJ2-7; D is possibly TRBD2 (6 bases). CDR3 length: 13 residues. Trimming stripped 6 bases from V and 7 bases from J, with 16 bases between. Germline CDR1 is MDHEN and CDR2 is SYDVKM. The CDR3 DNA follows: TGTGCCAGCAGATGGGGCGGGATGGCTGAGCAGTACTTC. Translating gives CASRWGGMAEQYF. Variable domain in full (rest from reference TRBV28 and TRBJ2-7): DVKVTQSSRYLVKRTGEKVFLECVQDMDHENMFWYRQDPGLGLRLIYFSYDVKMKEKGDIPEGYSVSREKKERFSLILESASTNQTSMYLCASRWGGMAEQYFGPGTRLTVT.

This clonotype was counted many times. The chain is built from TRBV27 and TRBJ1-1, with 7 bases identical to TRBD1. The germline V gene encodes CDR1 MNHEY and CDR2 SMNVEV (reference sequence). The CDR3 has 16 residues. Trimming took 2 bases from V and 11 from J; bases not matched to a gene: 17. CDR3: CASSLGAGTVHGEAFF. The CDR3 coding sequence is TGTGCCAGCAGTTTAGGGGCCGGGACAGTCCATGGGGAGGCTTTCTTT.

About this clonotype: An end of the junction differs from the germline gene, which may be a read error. The CDR3 reads CASSNPTGEAADTQYF. The CDR3 nucleotides are TGTGCCAGCAGCAACCCCACAGGGGAAGCGGCAGATACGCAGTATTTC. V usage is TRBV7-8 and J usage is TRBJ2-3, with TRBD1 matching over 7 bases. The CDR3 spans 16 residues. Germline CDR1 reads SGHVS; CDR2 reads FQNEAQ.

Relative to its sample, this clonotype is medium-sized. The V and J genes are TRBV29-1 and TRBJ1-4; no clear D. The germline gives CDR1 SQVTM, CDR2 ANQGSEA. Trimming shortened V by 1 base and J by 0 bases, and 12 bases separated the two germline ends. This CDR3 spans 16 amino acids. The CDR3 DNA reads TGCAGCGTTGAAGCGTCGGCTTCTGCAACTAATGAAAAACTGTTTTTT. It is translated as CSVEASASATNEKLFF.

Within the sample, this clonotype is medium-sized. The chain's CDR3 is CASSTRTSGRVTDTQYF. The DNA for the CDR3 is TGTGCCAGCAGTACCCGGACTAGCGGGAGGGTCACAGATACGCAGTATTTT. The chain has TRBV28 and TRBJ2-3, with 15 bases aligning to TRBD2. The trim removed 5 bases at V and 2 bases at J, leaving 5 bases unmatched. Germline loops: CDR1 MDHEN, CDR2 SYDVKM. The CDR3 sequence is 17 residues long.

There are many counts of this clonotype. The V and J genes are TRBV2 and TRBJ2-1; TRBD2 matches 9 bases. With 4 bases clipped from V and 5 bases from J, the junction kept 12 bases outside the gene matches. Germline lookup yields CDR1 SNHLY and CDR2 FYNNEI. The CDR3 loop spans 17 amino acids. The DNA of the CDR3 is TGTGCCAGCAGTGGAGCCCTCACCCTAGCGGGGCACAATGAGCAGTTCTTC. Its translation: CASSGALTLAGHNEQFF. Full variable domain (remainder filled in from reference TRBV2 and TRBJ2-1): EPEVTQTPSHQVTQMGQEVILRCVPISNHLYFYWYRQILGQKVEFLVSFYNNEISEKSEIFDDQFSVERPDGSNFTLKIRSTKLEDSAMYFCASSGALTLAGHNEQFFGPGTRLTVL.

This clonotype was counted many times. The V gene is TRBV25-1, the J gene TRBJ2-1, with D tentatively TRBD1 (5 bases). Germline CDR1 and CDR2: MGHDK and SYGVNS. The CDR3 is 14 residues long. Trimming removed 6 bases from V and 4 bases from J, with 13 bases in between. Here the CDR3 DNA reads TGTGCCAGCAGCCGCGACAGCCCATACAATGAGCAGTTCTTC. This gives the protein CASSRDSPYNEQFF.

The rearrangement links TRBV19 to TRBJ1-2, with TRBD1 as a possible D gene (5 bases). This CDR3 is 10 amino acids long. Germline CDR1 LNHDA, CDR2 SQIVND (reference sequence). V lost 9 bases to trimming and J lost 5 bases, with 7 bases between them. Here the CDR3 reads CASGGYGYTF. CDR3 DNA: TGTGCCAGCGGGGGTTATGGCTACACCTTC.

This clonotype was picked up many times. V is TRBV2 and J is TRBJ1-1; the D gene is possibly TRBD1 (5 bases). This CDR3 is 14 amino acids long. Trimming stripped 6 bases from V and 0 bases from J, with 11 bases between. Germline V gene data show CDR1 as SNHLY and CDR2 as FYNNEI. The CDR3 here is CASRTQVMNTEAFF. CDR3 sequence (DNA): TGTGCCAGCAGGACACAGGTGATGAACACTGAAGCTTTCTTT.

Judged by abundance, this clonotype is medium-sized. The CDR3 sequence: CASSIVGTGGDEQYF. CDR3 nucleotides: TGTGCCAGTAGTATAGTAGGGACAGGGGGCGACGAGCAGTACTTC. This chain links TRBV19 with TRBJ2-7; 12 bases align to TRBD1. The CDR3 is 15 residues long. The trim removed 1 base at V and 5 bases at J, leaving 3 bases unmatched. The germline V gene has CDR1 LNHDA and CDR2 SQIVND (reference sequence). The whole variable domain, filled in from reference TRBV19 and TRBJ2-7, reads DGGITQSPKYLFRKEGQNVTLSCEQNLNHDAMYWYRQDPGQGLRLIYYSQIVNDFQKGDIAEGYSVSREKKESFPLTVTSAQKNPTAFYLCASSIVGTGGDEQYFGPGTRLTVT.

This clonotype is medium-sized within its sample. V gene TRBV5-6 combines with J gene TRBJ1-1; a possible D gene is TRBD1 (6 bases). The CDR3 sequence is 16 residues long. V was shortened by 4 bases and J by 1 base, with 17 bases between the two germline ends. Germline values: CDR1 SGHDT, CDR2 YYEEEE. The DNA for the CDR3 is TGTGCCAGCAGCCTAAGACAGGTTTTGCGGAACACTGAAGCTTTCTTT. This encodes CASSLRQVLRNTEAFF.

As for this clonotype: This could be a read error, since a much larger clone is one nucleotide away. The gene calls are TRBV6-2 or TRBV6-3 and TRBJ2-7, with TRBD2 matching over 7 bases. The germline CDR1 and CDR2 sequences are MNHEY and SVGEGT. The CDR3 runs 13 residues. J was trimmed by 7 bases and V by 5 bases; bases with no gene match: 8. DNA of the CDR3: TGTGCCAGCAGTAGGACTAGGTCTGGGGAGCAGTACTTC. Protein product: CASSRTRSGEQYF.

This chain's CDR3 is CSVADYTEAFF. DNA of the CDR3: TGCAGCGTTGCGGACTACACTGAAGCTTTCTTT. The genes are TRBV29-1 and TRBJ1-1; D ambiguous. The ends were cut back, 4 bases at V and 3 bases at J, with 6 bases in the middle. CDR3 length: 11 amino acids. Per the germline V gene, CDR1 is SQVTM and CDR2 is ANQGSEA.

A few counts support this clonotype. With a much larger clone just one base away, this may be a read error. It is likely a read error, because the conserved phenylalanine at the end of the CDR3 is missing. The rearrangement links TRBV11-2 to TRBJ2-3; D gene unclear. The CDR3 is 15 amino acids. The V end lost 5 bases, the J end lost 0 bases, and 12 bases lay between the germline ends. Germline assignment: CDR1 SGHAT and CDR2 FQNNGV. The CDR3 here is CASSRQGFSTDTQYI. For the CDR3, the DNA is TGTGCCAGCAGCCGTCAAGGGTTTAGCACAGATACGCAGTATATT.

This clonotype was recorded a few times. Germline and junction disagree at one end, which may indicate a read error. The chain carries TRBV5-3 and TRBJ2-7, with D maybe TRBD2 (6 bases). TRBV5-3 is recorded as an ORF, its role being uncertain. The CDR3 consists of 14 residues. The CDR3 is CASSLEGPSYEQYF. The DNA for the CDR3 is TGTGCCAGCAGCTTGGAGGGCCCCTCCTACGAGCAGTACTTC.

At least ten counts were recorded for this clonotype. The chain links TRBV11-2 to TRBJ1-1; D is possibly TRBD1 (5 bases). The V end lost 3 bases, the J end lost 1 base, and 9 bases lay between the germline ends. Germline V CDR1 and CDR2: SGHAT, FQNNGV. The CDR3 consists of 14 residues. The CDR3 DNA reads TGTGCCAGCAGCTTGCAGGGACCGAACACTGAAGCTTTCTTT. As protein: CASSLQGPNTEAFF.

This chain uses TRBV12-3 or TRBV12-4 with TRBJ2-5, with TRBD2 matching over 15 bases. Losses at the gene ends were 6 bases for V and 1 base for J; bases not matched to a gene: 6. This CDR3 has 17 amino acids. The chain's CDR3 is CASSPGLAGGVQETQYF. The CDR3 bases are TGTGCCAGCAGCCCGGGACTAGCGGGAGGTGTCCAAGAGACCCAGTACTTC.

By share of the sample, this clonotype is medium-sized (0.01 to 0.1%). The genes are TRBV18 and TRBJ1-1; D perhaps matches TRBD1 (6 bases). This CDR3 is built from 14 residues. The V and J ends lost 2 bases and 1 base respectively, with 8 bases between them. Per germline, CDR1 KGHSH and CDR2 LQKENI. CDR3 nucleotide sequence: TGTGCCAGCTCACCAATGGACAGGAACACTGAAGCTTTCTTT. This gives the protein CASSPMDRNTEAFF.

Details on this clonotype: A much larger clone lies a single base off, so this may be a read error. CDR3 nucleotide sequence: TGTGCCGGCAGCTTAGGAGAGGAGCAGTTCTTC. Its translation: CAGSLGEEQFF. The rearrangement uses TRBV7-8 and TRBJ2-1; D gene ambiguous. The CDR3 has 11 residues. In germline, CDR1 is SGHVS, CDR2 FQNEAQ.